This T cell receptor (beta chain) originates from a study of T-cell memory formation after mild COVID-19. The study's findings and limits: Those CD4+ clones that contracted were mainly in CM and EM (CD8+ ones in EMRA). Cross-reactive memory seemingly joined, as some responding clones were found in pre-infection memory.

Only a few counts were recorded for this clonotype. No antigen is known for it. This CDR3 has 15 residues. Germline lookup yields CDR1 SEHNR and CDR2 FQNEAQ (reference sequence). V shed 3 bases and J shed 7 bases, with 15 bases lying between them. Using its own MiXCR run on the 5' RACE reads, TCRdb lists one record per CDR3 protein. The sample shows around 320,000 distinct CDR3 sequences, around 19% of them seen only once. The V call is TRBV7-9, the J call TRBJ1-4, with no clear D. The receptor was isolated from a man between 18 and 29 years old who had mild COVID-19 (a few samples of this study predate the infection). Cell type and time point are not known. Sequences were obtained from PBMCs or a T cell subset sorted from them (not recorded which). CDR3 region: CASSFQDGRIEKLFF. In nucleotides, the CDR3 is TGTGCCAGCAGCTTTCAGGACGGGCGGATTGAAAAACTGTTTTTT.